These 29 T cell receptor beta chains originate from one sample sequenced in a study of blood T cells in healthy people across ages. With a J-beta primer mix and a sample-barcoded 5' primer, a second PCR ran roughly 6 to 11 cycles. A single record per CDR3 protein comes from TCRdb applying MiXCR to the 5' RACE reads. The table records approximately 350,000 distinct CDR3 sequences, about 55% of them present only once. The specimen sequenced was blood. The receptors come from a man in his sixties in good health.

The sample holds a few counts of this clonotype. The V call is TRBV3-1, the J call TRBJ2-7; 8 positions match TRBD2. CDR3 length: 14 amino acids. With 1 base clipped from V and 9 bases from J, the junction kept 8 bases outside the gene matches. Germline loops: CDR1 LGHDT, CDR2 YNNKEL (reference sequence). CDR3 in amino acids: CASSQVVGRGGQYF. DNA of the CDR3: TGTGCCAGCAGCCAAGTGGTCGGTCGGGGGGGGCAGTACTTC.

The gene calls are TRBV21-1 and TRBJ2-1; TRBD1 is the table's D call and was not checked against the DNA. TRBV21-1 is described as a pseudogene. This CDR3 contains 14 residues. The CDR3, as DNA: TGTGCCAGCAGCAAGGGGACAGCCGTTAATGAGCAGTTCTTC. It is translated as CASSKGTAVNEQFF.

Only a few counts were recorded for this clonotype. The chain joins TRBV29-1 to TRBJ2-7; 8 nucleotides line up with TRBD1. Trimming removed 6 bases from V and 3 bases from J; junction bases left unmatched: 7. This CDR3 contains 13 residues. The germline V gene encodes CDR1 SQVTM and CDR2 ANQGSEA. The CDR3 sequence: CSVQNRGNYEQYF. The CDR3 nucleotides are TGCAGCGTCCAAAACAGGGGGAACTACGAGCAGTACTTC.

The CDR3 DNA reads TGTGCCAGCACCCAGGGGGTAGGTTACAATGAGCAGTTCTTC. Translated: CASTQGVGYNEQFF. This chain joins TRBV3-1 and TRBJ2-1; 7 bases are a match to TRBD1. Germline values: CDR1 LGHDT, CDR2 YNNKEL (reference sequence). CDR3 size: 14 residues. With V trimmed by 7 bases and J by 4 bases, 7 bases remained unmatched.

This clonotype was recorded a few times. The chain recombines TRBV28 with TRBJ2-5, with 9 bases identical to TRBD2. Germline loops: CDR1 MDHEN, CDR2 SYDVKM. The CDR3 length is 14 residues. V was clipped by 3 bases and J by 5 bases; unmatched bases: 4. CDR3 coding DNA: TGTGCCAGCAGTTTTATAGCGGGGGTGGAGACCCAGTACTTC. This encodes CASSFIAGVETQYF.

In this sample, this clonotype turned up once. The chain joins TRBV3-1 to TRBJ2-1; D is perhaps TRBD1 (5 bases). Deletions cut 5 bases from V and 10 bases from J, with 15 bases between. This CDR3 has 13 residues. The germline CDR1 and CDR2 sequences are LGHDT and YNNKEL (reference sequence). The CDR3 bases are TGTGCCAGCAGCTTCCCAGGGCGTGGAGAGCAGTTCTTC. Translating it yields CASSFPGRGEQFF.

The chain couples TRBV6-2 or TRBV6-3 to TRBJ2-5, with D unclear. The CDR3 has 14 amino acids. From germline, CDR1 is MNHEY and CDR2 SVGEGT. With 8 bases removed from V and 1 base from J, the gap between germline ends came to 14 bases. The CDR3 loop reads CASRGERSQETQYF. The CDR3 DNA follows: TGTGCCAGCCGAGGCGAGAGATCCCAAGAGACCCAGTACTTC.

The chain uses TRBV20-1 and TRBJ1-4; D possibly corresponds to TRBD1 (6 bases). V was cut by 6 bases and J by 2 bases, with 13 bases left in between. The germline V gene has CDR1 DFQATT and CDR2 SNEGSKA (reference sequence). The CDR3 totals 14 residues. CDR3 loop: CSAFTGFTNEKLFF. In nucleotides, the CDR3 is TGCAGTGCGTTTACAGGGTTTACTAATGAAAAACTGTTTTTT.

This clonotype was detected a few times. This chain joins TRBV12-3 or TRBV12-4 and TRBJ2-2; 8 bases align to TRBD1. The CDR3 covers 14 residues. V lost 6 bases to trimming and J lost 8 bases; unmatched junction nucleotides: 8. The CDR3 nucleotides are TGTGCCAGCAGCCAAGACAGGGGTAAAGGGGAGCTGTTTTTT. Its protein product is CASSQDRGKGELFF.

The chain combines TRBV18 with TRBJ2-1; D tentatively fits TRBD1 or TRBD2 (6 bases each). The CDR3 length is 15 residues. CDR1 is KGHSH and CDR2 is LQKENI in the germline V gene. The V gene lost 1 base and the J gene lost 2 bases, with 9 bases spanning the gap. This CDR3 is CASSPRRGTYNEQFF. CDR3 nucleotides: TGTGCCAGCTCACCACGGAGGGGGACCTACAATGAGCAGTTCTTC.

For this clonotype: A much more abundant neighbour one base away suggests this may be a read error. The chain is built from TRBV4-3 and TRBJ2-1; tentative D call: TRBD2 (5 bases). The germline V gene has CDR1 LGHNA and CDR2 YSLEER. The CDR3 runs 15 residues. The CDR3 loop reads CAGSLGLSPYNEQFF. The CDR3, as DNA: TGCGCCGGCAGCCTAGGACTTTCCCCCTACAATGAGCAGTTCTTC.

The V call is TRBV30, the J call TRBJ2-7; D is perhaps TRBD1 (6 bases). V was pared by 2 bases and J by 5 bases, with 19 bases between. The CDR3 contains 15 residues. CDR1 and CDR2 from the germline V gene are GTSNPN and SVGIG (reference sequence). As DNA, the CDR3 is TGTGCCTGGAGTTTACTGGACAGTGTGTGGAACGAGCAGTACTTC. Amino acid sequence: CAWSLLDSVWNEQYF.

This clonotype has only one observation. V and J are TRBV6-1 and TRBJ2-7, with D perhaps matching TRBD2 (6 bases). Germline assignment: CDR1 MNHNS and CDR2 SASEGT. The CDR3 is 13 residues long. Trimming pared 7 bases from V and 3 bases from J, leaving 13 bases between. The DNA of the CDR3 is TGTGCCAGCATCGGGACTCACATCTACGAGCAGTACTTC. This codes for CASIGTHIYEQYF.

The gene calls are TRBV6-5 and TRBJ2-7; D call uncertain. This CDR3 has 14 amino acids. Germline V gene data show CDR1 as MNHEY and CDR2 as SVGAGI. V was cut by 8 bases and J by 3 bases, with 17 bases left in between. CDR3 amino acids: CASSTHARYYEQYF. As DNA, the CDR3 is TGTGCCAGCTCGACTCACGCAAGATACTACGAGCAGTACTTC.

The chain couples TRBV29-1 to TRBJ1-1; D is unresolved. The V gene's germline CDR1 is SQVTM and CDR2 ANQGSEA. The length of the CDR3 is 11 residues. V gave up 3 bases and J gave up 1 base, with 3 bases separating them. CDR3 DNA: TGCAGCGTTGAGGCGAACACTGAAGCTTTCTTT. This sequence encodes CSVEANTEAFF.

The CDR3 spells CASSEVGGQGYEQYF. The CDR3 nucleotides are TGTGCCAGCAGTGAAGTCGGGGGACAGGGCTACGAGCAGTACTTC. This chain links TRBV6-1 with TRBJ2-7, with 9 bases lining up with TRBD1. V dropped 1 base and J dropped 3; count of bases not matched to a gene: 4. This CDR3 spans 15 amino acids. The germline V gene has CDR1 MNHNS and CDR2 SASEGT.

This clonotype was detected only once. The V gene is TRBV9, the J gene TRBJ2-7; TRBD1 is a possible D gene (5 bases). V gave up 1 base and J gave up 4 bases, with 15 bases separating them. CDR3 length: 15 residues. In germline, CDR1 is SGDLS, CDR2 YYNGEE. The CDR3 spells CASSVSDGAQYEQYF. For the CDR3, the DNA is TGTGCCAGCAGCGTAAGTGATGGGGCCCAATACGAGCAGTACTTC.

The table lists this clonotype with a count of one. V and J are TRBV24-1 and TRBJ2-7; 8 bases match TRBD1. CDR1 and CDR2 from the germline V gene are KGHDR and SFDVKD. This CDR3 comprises 14 residues. Losses at the gene ends were 9 bases for V and 0 bases for J; bases not matched to a gene: 6. The CDR3 DNA is TGTGCCACCGGAGGGACAGGCAGCTCCTACGAGCAGTACTTC. Its protein is CATGGTGSSYEQYF.

This clonotype was detected a few times. The V call is TRBV20-1, the J call TRBJ1-2; no definite D call. Germline V lookup: CDR1 DFQATT, CDR2 SNEGSKA (reference sequence). The CDR3 is made up of 11 amino acids. The CDR3 sequence is CTSRGDYGYTF. The CDR3 bases are TGCACCAGCCGGGGAGACTATGGCTACACCTTC.

This clonotype was found a few times. V and J are TRBV6-1 and TRBJ2-7; 10 nucleotides align to TRBD2. Germline CDR1 reads MNHNS; CDR2 reads SASEGT. The CDR3 has 15 amino acids. Germline trimming cut 4 bases from V and 0 bases from J; bases unmatched to any gene: 3. The CDR3 loop reads CASSVTSGDSYEQYF. The CDR3 coding sequence is TGTGCCAGCAGTGTAACTAGCGGGGACTCCTACGAGCAGTACTTC.

This clonotype appeared a few times. The chain employs TRBV24-1 and TRBJ2-6, with TRBD1 as a possible D gene (5 bases). This CDR3 is 16 amino acids long. Germline V CDR1 and CDR2: KGHDR, SFDVKD. Trimming pared 5 bases from V and 0 bases from J, leaving 10 bases between. The CDR3, as DNA: TGTGCCACCAGTGCGACAGACCTCTCTGGGGCCAACGTCCTGACTTTC. This sequence encodes CATSATDLSGANVLTF.

The rearrangement joins TRBV10-3 to TRBJ2-5, with a tentative D call TRBD1 (7 bases). Looked up from germline, CDR1 is ENHRY and CDR2 is SYGVKD. The V and J ends lost 4 bases and 11 bases respectively, with 17 bases between them. The CDR3 contains 13 residues. As DNA, the CDR3 is TGTGCCATCAGTGCCAGGGGGGAGAATGAGCAGTACTTC. Its translation is CAISARGENEQYF.

A few counts support this clonotype. V gene TRBV5-1 combines with J gene TRBJ2-5; 8 nucleotides agree with TRBD1. Per the germline V gene, CDR1 is SGHRS and CDR2 is YFSETQ. The CDR3 is made up of 13 amino acids. J gave up 5 bases and V 4 bases, and 4 bases lay outside the gene matches. DNA for the CDR3: TGCGCCAGCAGCGTGGACAGGGCGGAGACCCAGTACTTC. Translation gives CASSVDRAETQYF.

V usage is TRBV20-1 and J usage is TRBJ1-1, with 8 bases identical to TRBD1. Germline V gene sequence: CDR1 DFQATT, CDR2 SNEGSKA (reference sequence). With V trimmed by 5 bases and J by 0 bases, 11 bases remained unmatched. CDR3 length: 16 residues. DNA of the CDR3: TGCAGTGCTCTCTCCCCGCAGGGGGCACTGAACACTGAAGCTTTCTTT. Translated: CSALSPQGALNTEAFF.

The table lists this clonotype with a few counts. The chain combines TRBV7-9 with TRBJ2-5, with 12 bases lining up with TRBD2. The CDR3 extends over 16 amino acids. Per germline, CDR1 SEHNR and CDR2 FQNEAQ (reference sequence). V lost 5 bases to trimming and J lost 2 bases; unmatched junction nucleotides: 6. The CDR3 here is CASSKLAGGIQETQYF. Here the CDR3 DNA reads TGTGCCAGCAGCAAGCTAGCGGGAGGGATTCAAGAGACCCAGTACTTC.

The chain couples TRBV29-1 to TRBJ1-1; the D is unclear. V shed 6 bases and J shed 1 base, with 3 bases lying between them. Germline CDR1 reads SQVTM; CDR2 reads ANQGSEA. The length of the CDR3 is 10 residues. CDR3 DNA: TGCAGCGTGAGGAACACTGAAGCTTTCTTT. It encodes CSVRNTEAFF.

The chain employs TRBV20-1 and TRBJ1-2; D is perhaps TRBD1 (6 bases). The V end lost 0 bases, the J end lost 3 bases, and 17 bases lay between the germline ends. In germline, CDR1 is DFQATT, CDR2 SNEGSKA (reference sequence). The CDR3 has 16 residues. CDR3 in DNA: TGCAGTGCTAGAGACGGACAGTCAAAAAGAGACTATGGCTACACCTTC. Translated, it gives CSARDGQSKRDYGYTF.

V gene TRBV11-3 combines with J gene TRBJ2-7; D is unresolved. Germline V gene data show CDR1 as SGHNT and CDR2 as YENEEA. The CDR3 covers 13 residues. The V end lost 0 bases, the J end lost 6 bases, and 9 bases lay between the germline ends. The CDR3 DNA reads as TGTGCCAGCAGCTTAGAGGAAGCCTCCGAGCAGTACTTC. It is translated as CASSLEEASEQYF.

The chain has TRBV28 and TRBJ2-5, with 9 bases that match TRBD1. Germline CDR1 reads MDHEN; CDR2 reads SYDVKM. With 5 bases clipped from V and 11 bases from J, the junction kept 6 bases outside the gene matches. This CDR3 has 12 residues. The CDR3 here is CASSIQGAEQYF. In DNA, the CDR3 is TGTGCCAGCAGTATACAGGGGGCTGAGCAGTACTTC.